The 21 T cell receptor beta chains given below trace back to one sample, sequenced in a study of blood T cell repertoires in COVID-19. Assay: immunoSEQ multiplex PCR; the TCRdb copy retains only in-frame clones and omits some. The table includes 140,000 or so clones, around four fifths detected once. The source material was PBMCs or T cells enriched from blood (not recorded which). The receptors stem from a woman in her thirties or forties who had recovered from COVID-19.

This chain connects TRBV7-6 to TRBJ2-2; D may be TRBD2 (6 bases). Germline-derived CDR1 and CDR2 are SGHVS and FNYEAQ. This CDR3 spans 15 amino acids. Trimming took 6 bases from V and 1 from J, leaving 12 bases between them. The CDR3 region has the DNA TGTGCCAGCAGGGTCTCCGGGGGGAACACCGGGGAGCTGTTTTTT. It specifies CASRVSGGNTGELFF.

The chain combines TRBV7-9 with TRBJ2-1; 8 nucleotides match TRBD2. The V gene end was trimmed by 4 bases and the J gene end by 8 bases; junction bases not matched to a gene: 13. This CDR3 has 16 amino acids. Germline V CDR1 and CDR2: SEHNR, FQNEAQ (reference sequence). The CDR3 nucleotides are TGTGCCAGCAGCTCCGATGTCCGGGAGGGCGGGTATGAGCAGTTCTTC. As protein: CASSSDVREGGYEQFF.

This clone appeared once. The rearrangement uses TRBV30 and TRBJ1-1; D possibly corresponds to TRBD1 (5 bases). There are 14 residues in the CDR3. Germline loops: CDR1 GTSNPN, CDR2 SVGIG (reference sequence). The V end was cut by 2 bases, the J end by 1 base, with 11 bases between. The CDR3 sequence: CAWSIPGGNTEAFF. The CDR3 DNA is TGTGCCTGGAGTATTCCGGGGGGGAACACTGAAGCTTTCTTT.

The chain joins TRBV6-5 to TRBJ2-7; D not certain. This CDR3 comprises 11 residues. Germline V gene data show CDR1 as MNHEY and CDR2 as SVGAGI. V lost 4 bases to trimming and J lost 5 bases, with 6 bases between them. CDR3 nucleotides: TGTGCCAGCAGTTCCGCGGACGAGCAGTACTTC. It specifies CASSSADEQYF.

The rearrangement joins TRBV13 to TRBJ2-5; 16 positions match TRBD2. V dropped 4 bases and J dropped 2; count of bases not matched to a gene: 4. Germline CDR1 is PRHDT and CDR2 is FYEKMQ (reference sequence). This CDR3 is built from 17 residues. The CDR3 region has the DNA TGTGCCAGCAGCTGGGGACTAGCGGGGGGGCTACAAGAGACCCAGTACTTC. Its translation is CASSWGLAGGLQETQYF.

V usage is TRBV14 and J usage is TRBJ2-5; TRBD2 is a possible D gene (6 bases). Germline values: CDR1 SGHDN, CDR2 FVKESK. V lost 4 bases and J 5 bases, leaving 14 bases between the germline ends. CDR3 length: 14 amino acids. The chain's CDR3 is CASSRDPGAETQYF. The CDR3 DNA follows: TGTGCCAGCAGCCGAGACCCGGGAGCGGAGACCCAGTACTTC.

V gene TRBV15 combines with J gene TRBJ2-3; D remains ambiguous. Germline CDR1 LNHNV, CDR2 YYDKDF (reference sequence). This CDR3 spans 14 amino acids. Trimming removed 0 bases from V and 1 base from J, with 5 bases in between. The CDR3 reads CATSRDRGTDTQYF. The CDR3 DNA sequence: TGTGCCACCAGCAGAGATCGGGGCACAGATACGCAGTATTTT.

The chain links TRBV5-8 to TRBJ2-1, with TRBD2 matching over 13 bases. The CDR3 loop spans 15 amino acids. From germline, CDR1 is SGHTS and CDR2 YDEGEE. J lost 6 bases, V lost 3 bases, and 3 bases had no gene match. CDR3 bases: TGTGCCAGCAGCTGGACTAGCGGGGGACTCAATGAGCAGTTCTTC. Translated: CASSWTSGGLNEQFF.

The chain recombines TRBV7-8 with TRBJ1-4; D ambiguous. This CDR3 spans 17 amino acids. The germline V and J ends were trimmed by 1 base and 3 bases, with 15 bases remaining between them. Germline CDR1 and CDR2: SGHVS and FQNEAQ. The CDR3 DNA follows: TGTGCCAGCAGCTTAGGTTTGGGAGGCGGCCCTAATGAAAAACTGTTTTTT. Translation gives CASSLGLGGGPNEKLFF.

The chain has TRBV27 and TRBJ1-6; the D is unclear. The germline V and J ends were trimmed by 0 bases and 4 bases, with 4 bases remaining between them. The CDR3 is made up of 14 amino acids. Germline lookup yields CDR1 MNHEY and CDR2 SMNVEV (reference sequence). CDR3 nucleotide sequence: TGTGCCAGCAGTTTATCAGAGTATAATTCACCCCTCCACTTT. Translation: CASSLSEYNSPLHF.

The chain is built from TRBV6-6 and TRBJ1-6; TRBD1 might be the D (6 bases). Germline V CDR1 and CDR2: MNHNY, SVGAGI (reference sequence). The CDR3 runs 14 residues. Between the trimmed V and J ends, which lost 5 bases and 9 bases, there was a span of 14 bases. This CDR3 is CASSPSPGVSPLHF. DNA for the CDR3: TGTGCCAGCAGTCCTAGCCCAGGGGTTTCACCCCTCCACTTT.

J is TRBJ1-1 and V is TRBV10-2; D might be TRBD1 (6 bases). The V end was cut by 3 bases, the J end by 11 bases, with 16 bases between. Germline loops: CDR1 WSHSY, CDR2 SAAADI. The CDR3 loop spans 13 amino acids. CDR3 sequence reads: CASSELRQAGAFF. The CDR3 DNA follows: TGCGCCAGCAGTGAATTGCGACAGGCCGGGGCTTTCTTT.

This chain uses TRBV29-1 with TRBJ1-2; D is uncertain. Germline CDR1 reads SQVTM; CDR2 reads ANQGSEA. This CDR3 contains 12 residues. Deletions cut 3 bases from V and 4 bases from J, with 9 bases between. CDR3 nucleotide sequence: TGCAGCGTTGACGGAGACCTCTATGGCTACACCTTC. Amino acids: CSVDGDLYGYTF.

This CDR3 is CATETGFSNQPQHF. The DNA of the CDR3 is TGTGCCACAGAAACGGGGTTTAGCAATCAGCCCCAGCATTTT. This chain joins TRBV19 and TRBJ1-5; D is undetermined. Between the trimmed V and J ends, which lost 10 bases and 0 bases, there was a span of 13 bases. CDR1 is LNHDA, CDR2 SQIVND, per germline (reference sequence). The CDR3 has 14 residues.

This sequence joins TRBV6-1 and TRBJ1-4; a weak D match, TRBD1 (6 bases). V gave up 0 bases and J gave up 4 bases, with 12 bases separating them. Germline V gene data show CDR1 as MNHNS and CDR2 as SASEGT. This CDR3 region has 16 residues. CDR3 DNA: TGTGCCAGCAGTGAAGCCCTACAGGGAGATAATGAAAAACTGTTTTTT. Its translation is CASSEALQGDNEKLFF.

The rearrangement uses TRBV19 and TRBJ2-7; D may be TRBD1 (5 bases). Between the trimmed V and J ends, which lost 7 bases and 3 bases, there was a span of 13 bases. The CDR3 has 13 amino acids. CDR1 and CDR2 (germline): LNHDA, SQIVND (reference sequence). The CDR3 is CASTLGVGYEQYF. DNA of the CDR3: TGTGCCAGTACTTTAGGGGTAGGCTACGAGCAGTACTTC.

V usage is TRBV2 and J usage is TRBJ2-3; perhaps TRBD1 as D (6 bases). The V end was cut by 3 bases, the J end by 4 bases, with 14 bases between. The V gene's germline CDR1 is SNHLY and CDR2 FYNNEI. The CDR3 runs to 15 residues. The CDR3, as DNA: TGTGCCAGCAGTGACGGCAGGGGTTACGCAGATACGCAGTATTTT. Translated: CASSDGRGYADTQYF.

Only one count was recorded for this clone. The rearrangement links TRBV5-1 to TRBJ1-1; 7 bases map to TRBD1. The V gene's germline CDR1 is SGHRS and CDR2 YFSETQ. Trimming cost V 2 bases and J 3 bases; bases outside gene matches: 4. This CDR3 is 14 amino acids long. For the CDR3, the DNA is TGCGCCAGCAGCTTAACAGGGGTGGACACTGAAGCTTTCTTT. Its protein product is CASSLTGVDTEAFF.

The chain is built from TRBV3-1 (or the pseudogene TRBV3-2) and TRBJ2-3; 7 bases match TRBD2. The CDR3 runs 17 residues. V gave up 0 bases and J gave up 2 bases; unmatched junction bases: 8. From germline, CDR1 is LGHDT and CDR2 YNNKEL (reference sequence). CDR3 bases: TGTGCCAGCAGCCAAGAAAGCGGGGAGGCGCCCACAGATACGCAGTATTTT. This encodes CASSQESGEAPTDTQYF.

This sequence joins TRBV7-8 and TRBJ2-5; TRBD2 aligns across 7 bases. V lost 5 bases and J lost 3; bases outside the gene matches: 15. The CDR3 has 17 residues. Germline-derived CDR1 and CDR2 are SGHVS and FQNEAQ. CDR3 region: CASSTEASERGKETQYF. CDR3 DNA sequence: TGTGCCAGCAGCACTGAGGCTAGCGAGCGGGGCAAAGAGACCCAGTACTTC.

By sample fraction, this clone is medium-sized. The chain recombines TRBV7-8 with TRBJ2-7, with D possibly matching TRBD2 (5 bases). The length of the CDR3 is 15 residues. Trimming cost V 4 bases and J 3 bases, with 16 bases left between them. Germline CDR1 reads SGHVS; CDR2 reads FQNEAQ. The CDR3 nucleotides read TGTGCCAGCAGCTCGGTCGGGGATCTGGGCTACGAGCAGTACTTC. It encodes CASSSVGDLGYEQYF. Supplemented by reference TRBV7-8 and TRBJ2-7, the full variable domain reads GAGVSQSPRYKVAKRGQDVALRCDPISGHVSLFWYQQALGQGPEFLTYFQNEAQLDKSGLPSDRFFAERPEGSVSTLKIQRTQQEDSAVYLCASSSVGDLGYEQYFGPGTRLTVT.